This is a list of T cell receptor beta chains from one sample in a study of T cells in Graves' hyperthyroidism and ophthalmopathy. TCRdb re-called the multiplex PCR reads with MiXCR, one entry per CDR3 protein. The data show under 450,000 distinct CDR3 sequences, 17% seen once. The sample was blood. All receptors derive from a woman under 40 with Graves' hyperthyroidism that later progressed to Graves' ophthalmopathy. Each CDR3 is given with its conserved first and last residue. Fields, in order: J gene, V gene, CDR3 protein.

j_call: TRBJ2-3; v_call: TRBV6-4; cdr3_aa: CASSDRAGGTDTQYF
j_call: TRBJ2-5; v_call: TRBV27; cdr3_aa: CASSLSILGEETQYF
j_call: TRBJ2-1; v_call: TRBV19; cdr3_aa: CASSNSLTSGTHNEQFF
j_call: TRBJ2-1; v_call: TRBV30; cdr3_aa: CAWSVALAGQGYNEQFF
j_call: TRBJ2-2; v_call: TRBV24-1; cdr3_aa: CATSDPLIAGNTGELFF
j_call: TRBJ2-7; v_call: TRBV5-6; cdr3_aa: CASSLDRGYSEQYF
j_call: TRBJ2-5; v_call: TRBV27; cdr3_aa: CASSPGWGTSGVAQYF
j_call: TRBJ2-7; v_call: TRBV6-1; cdr3_aa: CASSEGLTYEQYF
j_call: TRBJ1-1; v_call: TRBV5-6; cdr3_aa: CASSLSMGGSRMNTEAFF
j_call: TRBJ2-7; v_call: TRBV4-1; cdr3_aa: CASSQEGTTDYEQYF
j_call: TRBJ2-3; v_call: TRBV5-1; cdr3_aa: CASSLVSGGADTQYF
j_call: TRBJ2-5; v_call: TRBV4-2; cdr3_aa: CASSQDFPQNQETQYF
j_call: TRBJ1-1; v_call: TRBV19; cdr3_aa: CASSTAWGHTEAFF
j_call: TRBJ2-5; v_call: TRBV24-1; cdr3_aa: CATSDPGQGIKYF
j_call: TRBJ1-2; v_call: TRBV27; cdr3_aa: CASSLAPGQAYGYTF
j_call: TRBJ1-6; v_call: TRBV19; cdr3_aa: CASSIMGRPLHF
j_call: TRBJ1-6; v_call: TRBV28; cdr3_aa: CASSLGPSSPLHF